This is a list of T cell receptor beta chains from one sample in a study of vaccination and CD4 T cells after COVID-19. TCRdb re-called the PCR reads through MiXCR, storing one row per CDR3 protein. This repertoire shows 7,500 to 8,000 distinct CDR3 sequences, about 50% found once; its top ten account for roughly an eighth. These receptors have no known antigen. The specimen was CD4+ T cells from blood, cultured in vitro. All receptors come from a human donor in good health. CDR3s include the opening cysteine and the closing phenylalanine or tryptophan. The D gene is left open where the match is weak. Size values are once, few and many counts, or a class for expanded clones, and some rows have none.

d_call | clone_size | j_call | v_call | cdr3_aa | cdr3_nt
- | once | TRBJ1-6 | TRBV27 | CASSLDPRRGHSPLHF | TGTGCCAGCAGTTTAGATCCCCGGCGGGGTCATTCACCCCTCCACTTT
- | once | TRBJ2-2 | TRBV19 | CASRVGNTGELFF | TGTGCCAGTAGGGTTGGGAACACCGGGGAGCTGTTTTTT
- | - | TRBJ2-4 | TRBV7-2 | CASSEGAAKNIQYF | TGTGCCAGCAGCGAAGGTGCCGCCAAAAACATTCAGTACTTC
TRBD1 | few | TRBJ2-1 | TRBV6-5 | CASSSGTGGYNEQFF | TGTGCCAGCAGTTCCGGGACAGGTGGTTACAATGAGCAGTTCTTC
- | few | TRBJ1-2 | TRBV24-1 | CATSDPNYGYTF | TGTGCCACCAGTGATCCCAACTATGGCTACACCTTC
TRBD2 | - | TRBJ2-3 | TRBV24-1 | CATSDVAGSPDTQYF | TGTGCCACCAGTGATGTAGCGGGATCGCCAGATACGCAGTATTTT
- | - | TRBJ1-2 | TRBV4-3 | CASSQGAGGTGGYTF | TGCGCCAGCAGCCAAGGAGCAGGAGGGACGGGGGGCTACACCTTC
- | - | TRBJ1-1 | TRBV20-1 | CSAPPTMNTEAFF | TGCAGTGCGCCACCGACAATGAACACTGAAGCTTTCTTT
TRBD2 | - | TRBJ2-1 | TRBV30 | CAWQSGGVNNEQFF | TGTGCCTGGCAAAGCGGGGGGGTTAACAATGAGCAGTTCTTC
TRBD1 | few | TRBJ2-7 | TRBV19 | CASSIGDRVREQYF | TGTGCCAGTAGTATCGGGGACAGGGTCCGCGAGCAGTACTTC
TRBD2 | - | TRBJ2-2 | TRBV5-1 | CASSLVTSGTGELFF | TGCGCCAGCAGCTTGGTCACTAGCGGCACCGGGGAGCTGTTTTTT
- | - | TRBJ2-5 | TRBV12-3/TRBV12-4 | CASSTRTNPQETQYF | TGTGCCAGCAGTACTCGGACTAACCCCCAAGAGACCCAGTACTTC
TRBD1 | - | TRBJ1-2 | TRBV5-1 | CASKPRDSHYGYTF | TGCGCCAGCAAACCCCGGGACAGCCACTATGGCTACACCTTC
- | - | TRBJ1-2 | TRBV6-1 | CASSTLALANYGYTF | TGTGCCAGCAGTACCCTGGCATTAGCTAACTATGGCTACACCTTC